This record looks at one T cell receptor (beta chain) sequence and its context. Its antigen remains undetermined. Base quality data are lacking; no much larger clone is found one base away. The sample is drawn from a study of shared clonotypes between healthy human individuals (dated by TCRdb to about 2020). With respect to the entire study: A few men and a couple of women, aged 18 to 49 years, made up the cohort. The study deeply sequenced blood TCR repertoires of five healthy adults to estimate repertoire size and the extent of clonotype sharing between individuals. To increase sequencing depth and limit assay-specific biases, TCR repertoire library preparation and sequencing were carried out by different laboratories using diverse techniques. Leukapheresis yielded between about 0.94 and 8.9 billion PBMCs per donor. Per donor, three plates each were used for CD4 naive and CD4 memory, two for CD8 naive, and one for CD8 memory. Overall study outcomes, separate from this receptor: Approximately 5% of naive CD4, 3% to 4% of naive CD8, roughly 2.4% of memory CD4, and around 0.42% of memory CD8 clonotypes were shared across a few donors. Only blood was sampled, and tissue TCR repertoires likely differ from those in blood. Even with the large sequencing depth, rarefaction of the sorted-subset datasets indicated that sequencing was incomplete. Pairwise subsampling led to the expectation that sequencing depth would affect the degree of clonotype sharing among donors. Naive subsets generally had larger estimated clonotype richness than memory subsets. The genetic and exposure-history diversity represented was limited by the small number of donors. Clonotypes shared by all four sorted-subset donors showed higher generation probabilities than non-shared clonotypes.

CD8 naive samples were obtained by positive selection for CCR7 among CD45RO-negative cells, yielding a CD45RA+CCR7+ population from which TemRA cells were excluded. The donors were healthy, HIV-negative adults with no recently reported acute infections or vaccinations. Only Caucasian adults living in Nashville, Tennessee, USA were represented among the donors. After blood collection by leukapheresis, PBMCs were isolated using Ficoll-Histopaque density gradient centrifugation and then cryopreserved in the vapor phase of liquid nitrogen. Purity and quantity of every magnetically sorted T cell population were checked by analytical flow cytometry. Genomic DNA was isolated from each sorted fraction and quantified by UV absorbance on a Nanodrop 2000c. TCR CDR3 regions were amplified from genomic DNA by multiplex PCR using the deep immunoSEQ assay. Extracted genomic DNA from each cell subset was spread evenly across all wells of several immunoSEQ 96-well plates, with each plate serving as a replicate. For sorted subsets, approximately 200 ng of genomic DNA, equivalent to roughly 30,000 T cell genomes, went into each replicate PCR. Purified libraries were measured with a Qubit 3.0 fluorometer, size-checked on a Bioanalyzer 2100, and measured again with the KAPA Library Quantification kit. A separate single-read 150-cycle Illumina NextSeq 550 flow cell was used to sequence each immunoSEQ 96-well plate. Per the authors' processing: Because the immunoSEQ output included only junctional sequences and no quality scores, the filtering could not be the same as the filtering used for full-length reads. To assign V/J genes and CDR3, sequences were annotated using PyIR, a Python wrapper for IgBLAST v1.9, with IMGT germline references. Reads were filtered out if the reads had weak V/J assignments (E-value above 1e-6), no CDR3, stop codons, out-of-frame junctions, or ambiguous translated residues. V3J clonotypes were defined as sequences sharing an identical inferred V gene, J gene, and CDR3 amino acid sequence. Percentage overlap between repertoires was computed as shared unique clonotypes divided by the size of the smaller repertoire. RTK rarefaction, the Chao1 estimator, and Recon v2.1 estimates of unobserved clonotypes were used to assess repertoire richness. OLGA was used to compute generation probabilities for all TCRbeta clonotypes that the gDNA method yielded from a handful of donors. This is the immuneACCESS table as TCRdb keeps it, with only in-frame sequences that have V and J called. A part of the clones is gone; compared with another copy, unresolved V genes explain less than half, and the rest is unexplained. The V and J calls and the clone size are those of that table, but D and trimming were determined from the DNA. This sample is represented by some 2,000,000 clones; roughly 94% of them were singletons. The biggest ten clones account for 1.1% of the sample.

The sequencing sample was made of naive CD8+ T cells sorted from blood. Reading the label with the study, this specimen's cell subset or site is: CD45RA+CCR7+. The clonotype originates from a man younger than 35 in good health.

The bases read TGCGCCAGCAGCTTGGCCGGACAAACATATGGCTACACCTTC. This yields the protein CASSLAGQTYGYTF. This chain is built from TRBV5-1 and TRBJ1-2; 5 matching bases give a weak D call of TRBD1. The CDR3 holds 14 amino acids from the cysteine to the phenylalanine. Left in the record is the CDR3 DNA by itself, 42 bases read in frame from the first base. Sequences SGHRS (CDR1) and YFSETQ (CDR2) are obtained from the germline V gene. V is cut by 0 bases and J by 5 bases, and the space between the germline ends is 11 bases.